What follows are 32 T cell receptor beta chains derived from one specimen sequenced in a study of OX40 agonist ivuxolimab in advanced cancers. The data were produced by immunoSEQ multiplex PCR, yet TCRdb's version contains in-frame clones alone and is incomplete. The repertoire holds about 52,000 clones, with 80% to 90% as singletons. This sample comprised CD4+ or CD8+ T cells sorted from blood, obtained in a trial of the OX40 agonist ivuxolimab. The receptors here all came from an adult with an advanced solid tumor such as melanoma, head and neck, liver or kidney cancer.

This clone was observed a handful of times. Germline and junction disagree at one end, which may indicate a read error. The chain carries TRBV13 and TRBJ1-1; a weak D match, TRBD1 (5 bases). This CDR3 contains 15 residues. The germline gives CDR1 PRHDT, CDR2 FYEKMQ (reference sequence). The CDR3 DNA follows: TGCGCCAGCAGCCAAGAGTGGCAGGGCTACACTGAAGCTTTCTTT. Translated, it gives CASSQEWQGYTEAFF.

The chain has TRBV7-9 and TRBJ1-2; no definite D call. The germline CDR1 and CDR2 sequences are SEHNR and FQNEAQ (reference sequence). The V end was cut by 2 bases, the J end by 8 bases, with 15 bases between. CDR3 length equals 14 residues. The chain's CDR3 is CASSLISLKDGYTF. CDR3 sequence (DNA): TGTGCCAGCAGCTTAATCAGCTTAAAGGACGGCTACACCTTC. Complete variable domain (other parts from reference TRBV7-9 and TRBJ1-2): DTGVSQNPRHKITKRGQNVTFRCDPISEHNRLYWYRQTLGQGPEFLTYFQNEAQLEKSRLLSDRFSAERPKGSFSTLEIQRTEQGDSAMYLCASSLISLKDGYTFGSGTRLTVV.

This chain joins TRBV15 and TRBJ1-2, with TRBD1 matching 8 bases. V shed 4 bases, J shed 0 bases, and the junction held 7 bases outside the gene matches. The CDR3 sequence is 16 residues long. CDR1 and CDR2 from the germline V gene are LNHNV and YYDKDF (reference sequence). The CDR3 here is CATSTVPTGANYGYTF. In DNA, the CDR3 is TGTGCCACCAGCACCGTACCGACAGGGGCTAACTATGGCTACACCTTC.

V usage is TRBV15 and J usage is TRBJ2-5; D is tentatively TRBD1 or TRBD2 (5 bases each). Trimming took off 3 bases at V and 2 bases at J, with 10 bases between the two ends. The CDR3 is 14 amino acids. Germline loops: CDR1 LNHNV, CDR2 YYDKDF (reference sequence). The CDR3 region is CATSRHRRQETQYF. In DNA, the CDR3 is TGTGCCACCAGCAGGCACAGGAGGCAAGAGACCCAGTACTTC.

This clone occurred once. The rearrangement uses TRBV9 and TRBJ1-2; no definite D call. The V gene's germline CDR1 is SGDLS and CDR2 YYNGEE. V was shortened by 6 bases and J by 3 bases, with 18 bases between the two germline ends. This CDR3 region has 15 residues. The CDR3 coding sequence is TGTGCCAGCACCCGGACTGCCGTAAGGGACTATGGCTACACCTTC. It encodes CASTRTAVRDYGYTF.

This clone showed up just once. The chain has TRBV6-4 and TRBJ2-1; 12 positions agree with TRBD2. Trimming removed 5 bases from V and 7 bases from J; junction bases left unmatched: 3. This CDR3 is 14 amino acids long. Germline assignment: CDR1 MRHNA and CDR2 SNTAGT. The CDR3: CASSLTSGGNEQFF. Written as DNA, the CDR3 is TGTGCCAGCAGTTTAACTAGCGGGGGGAATGAGCAGTTCTTC.

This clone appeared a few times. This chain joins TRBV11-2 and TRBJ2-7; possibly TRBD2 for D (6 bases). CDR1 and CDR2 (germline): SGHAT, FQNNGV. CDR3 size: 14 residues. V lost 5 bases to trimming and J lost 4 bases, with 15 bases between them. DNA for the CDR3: TGTGCCAGCAGCCCGGGACTGGGACCTTACGAGCAGTACTTC. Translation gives CASSPGLGPYEQYF.

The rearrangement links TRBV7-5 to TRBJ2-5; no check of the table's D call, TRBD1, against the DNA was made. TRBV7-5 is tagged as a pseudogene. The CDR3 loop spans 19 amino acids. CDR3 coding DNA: TGTGTCAGAAGCCTCTGGAGCTCAGGGCAGGGGCGAGATGTGGAGACCCAGTACTTC. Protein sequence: CVRSLWSSGQGRDVETQYF.

CDR3 in amino acids: CASSFLTGDIYGYTF. Written as DNA, the CDR3 is TGTGCCAGCAGCTTCCTAACAGGGGATATCTATGGCTACACCTTC. V is TRBV5-6 and J is TRBJ1-2, with 7 bases fitting TRBD1. The germline CDR1 and CDR2 sequences are SGHDT and YYEEEE. The CDR3 runs 15 residues. V shed 2 bases, J shed 4 bases, and the junction held 8 bases outside the gene matches.

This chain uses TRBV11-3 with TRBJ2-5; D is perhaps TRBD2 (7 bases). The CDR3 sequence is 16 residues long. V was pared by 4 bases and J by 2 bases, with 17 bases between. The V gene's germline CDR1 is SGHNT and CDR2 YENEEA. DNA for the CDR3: TGTGCCAGCAGCTCCGGGGGGCTTAGGACTCAAGAGACCCAGTACTTC. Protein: CASSSGGLRTQETQYF.

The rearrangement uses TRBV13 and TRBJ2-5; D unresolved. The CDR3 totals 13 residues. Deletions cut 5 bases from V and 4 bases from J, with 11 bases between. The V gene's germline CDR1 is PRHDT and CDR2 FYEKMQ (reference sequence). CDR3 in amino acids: CASSLLYLETQYF. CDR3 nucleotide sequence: TGTGCCAGCAGCCTTCTCTATCTAGAGACCCAGTACTTC.

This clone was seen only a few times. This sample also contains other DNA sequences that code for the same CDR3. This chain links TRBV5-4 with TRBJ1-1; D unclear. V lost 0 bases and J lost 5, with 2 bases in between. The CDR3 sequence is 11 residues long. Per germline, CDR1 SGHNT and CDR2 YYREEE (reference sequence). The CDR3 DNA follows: TGTGCCAGCAGCTTGGGAACTGAAGCTTTCTTT. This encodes CASSLGTEAFF. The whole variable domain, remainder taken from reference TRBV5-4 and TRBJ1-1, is ETGVTQSPTHLIKTRGQQVTLRCSSQSGHNTVSWYQQALGQGPQFIFQYYREEENGRGNFPPRFSGLQFPNYSSELNVNALELDDSALYLCASSLGTEAFFGQGTRLTVV.

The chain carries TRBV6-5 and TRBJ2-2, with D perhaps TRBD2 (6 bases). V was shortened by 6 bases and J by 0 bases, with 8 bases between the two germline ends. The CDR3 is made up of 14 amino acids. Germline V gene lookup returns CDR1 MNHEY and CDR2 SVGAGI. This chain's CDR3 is CASRGGANTGELFF. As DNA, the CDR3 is TGTGCCAGCAGGGGCGGGGCGAACACCGGGGAGCTGTTTTTT.

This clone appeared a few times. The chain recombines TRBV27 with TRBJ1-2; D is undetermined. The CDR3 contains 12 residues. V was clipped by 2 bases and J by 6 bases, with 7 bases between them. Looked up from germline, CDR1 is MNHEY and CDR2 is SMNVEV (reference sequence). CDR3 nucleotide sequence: TGTGCCAGCAGTTTACCGGGCGATGGCTACACCTTC. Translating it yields CASSLPGDGYTF.

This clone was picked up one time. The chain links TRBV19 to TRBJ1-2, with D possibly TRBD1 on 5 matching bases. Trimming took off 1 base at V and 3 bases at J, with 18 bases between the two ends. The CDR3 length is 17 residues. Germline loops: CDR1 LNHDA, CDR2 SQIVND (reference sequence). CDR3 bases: TGTGCCAGTAGTATAGCCCGAGGGCAGGGTCGTGACTATGGCTACACCTTC. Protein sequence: CASSIARGQGRDYGYTF.

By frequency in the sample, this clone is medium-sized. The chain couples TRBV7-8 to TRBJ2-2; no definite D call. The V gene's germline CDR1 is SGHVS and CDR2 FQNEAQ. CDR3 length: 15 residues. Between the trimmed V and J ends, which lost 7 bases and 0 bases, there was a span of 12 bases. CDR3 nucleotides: TGTGCCAGCACCGAAGGAGTATCGAACACCGGGGAGCTGTTTTTT. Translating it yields CASTEGVSNTGELFF.

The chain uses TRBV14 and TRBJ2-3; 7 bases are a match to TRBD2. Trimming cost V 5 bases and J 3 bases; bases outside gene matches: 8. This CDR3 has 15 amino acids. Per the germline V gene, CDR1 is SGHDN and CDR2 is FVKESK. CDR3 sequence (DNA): TGTGCCAGCAGCAAGAACGGGGGGTTAACAGATACGCAGTATTTT. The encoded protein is CASSKNGGLTDTQYF.

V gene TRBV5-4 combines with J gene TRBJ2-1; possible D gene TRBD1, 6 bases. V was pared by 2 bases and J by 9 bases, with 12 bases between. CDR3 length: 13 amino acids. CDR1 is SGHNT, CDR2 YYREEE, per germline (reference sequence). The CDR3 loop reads CASSFPGQSEQFF. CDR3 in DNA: TGTGCCAGCAGCTTTCCGGGACAAAGTGAGCAGTTCTTC. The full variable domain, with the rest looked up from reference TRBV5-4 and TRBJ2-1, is ETGVTQSPTHLIKTRGQQVTLRCSSQSGHNTVSWYQQALGQGPQFIFQYYREEENGRGNFPPRFSGLQFPNYSSELNVNALELDDSALYLCASSFPGQSEQFFGPGTRLTVL.

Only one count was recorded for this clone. CDR3 sequence (DNA): TGCGCCAGCAGCCCAGGGACTAGCGGACCCTACGAGCAGTACTTC. Its translation: CASSPGTSGPYEQYF. The V call is TRBV4-3, the J call TRBJ2-7; 11 bases are a match to TRBD2. The V gene's germline CDR1 is LGHNA and CDR2 YSLEER. The length of the CDR3 is 15 residues. Trimming cost V 4 bases and J 2 bases; bases outside gene matches: 4.

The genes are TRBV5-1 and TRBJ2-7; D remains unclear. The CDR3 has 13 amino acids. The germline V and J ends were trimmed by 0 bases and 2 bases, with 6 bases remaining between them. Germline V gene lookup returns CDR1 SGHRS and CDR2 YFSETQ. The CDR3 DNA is TGCGCCAGCAGCTTGGAGTCAGCCTACGAGCAGTACTTC. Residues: CASSLESAYEQYF.

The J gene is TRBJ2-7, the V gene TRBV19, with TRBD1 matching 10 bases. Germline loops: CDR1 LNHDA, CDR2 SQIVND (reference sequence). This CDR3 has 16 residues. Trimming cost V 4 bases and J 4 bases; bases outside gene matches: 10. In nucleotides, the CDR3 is TGTGCCAGTAGTACCCTCCCAGGACAGGGGGAGTACGAGCAGTACTTC. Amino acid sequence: CASSTLPGQGEYEQYF.

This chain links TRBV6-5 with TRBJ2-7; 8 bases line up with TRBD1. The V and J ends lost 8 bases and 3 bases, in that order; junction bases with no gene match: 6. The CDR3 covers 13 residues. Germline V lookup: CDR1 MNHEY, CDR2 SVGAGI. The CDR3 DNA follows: TGTGCCAGCGGCCCCGACAGGGGCTACGAGCAGTACTTC. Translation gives CASGPDRGYEQYF.

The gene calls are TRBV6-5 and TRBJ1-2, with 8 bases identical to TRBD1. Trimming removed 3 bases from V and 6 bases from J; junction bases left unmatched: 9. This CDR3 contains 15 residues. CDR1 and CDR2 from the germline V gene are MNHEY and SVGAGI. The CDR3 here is CASSYGEGQVDGYTF. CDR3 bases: TGTGCCAGCAGTTATGGGGAGGGACAGGTCGATGGCTACACCTTC.

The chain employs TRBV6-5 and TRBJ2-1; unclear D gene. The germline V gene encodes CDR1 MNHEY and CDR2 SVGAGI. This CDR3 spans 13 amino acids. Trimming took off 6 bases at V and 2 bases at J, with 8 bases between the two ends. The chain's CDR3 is CASSVNPYNEQFF. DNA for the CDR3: TGTGCCAGCAGCGTTAACCCCTACAATGAGCAGTTCTTC.

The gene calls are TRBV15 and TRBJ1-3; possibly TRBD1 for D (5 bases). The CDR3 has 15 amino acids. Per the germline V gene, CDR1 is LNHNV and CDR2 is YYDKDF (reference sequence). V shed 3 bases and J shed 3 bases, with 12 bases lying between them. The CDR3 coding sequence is TGTGCCACCAGCAGCGGAGGGGACCTTGGAAACACCATATATTTT. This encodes CATSSGGDLGNTIYF.

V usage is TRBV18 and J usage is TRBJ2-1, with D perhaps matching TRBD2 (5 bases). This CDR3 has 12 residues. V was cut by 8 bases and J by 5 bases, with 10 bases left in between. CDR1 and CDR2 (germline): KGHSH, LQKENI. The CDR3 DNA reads TGTGCCAGCCGGGGAGTCAACAATGAGCAGTTCTTC. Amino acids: CASRGVNNEQFF. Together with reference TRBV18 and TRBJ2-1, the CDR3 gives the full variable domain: NAGVMQNPRHLVRRRGQEARLRCSPMKGHSHVYWYRQLPEEGLKFMVYLQKENIIDESGMPKERFSAEFPKEGPSILRIQQVVRGDSAAYFCASRGVNNEQFFGPGTRLTVL.

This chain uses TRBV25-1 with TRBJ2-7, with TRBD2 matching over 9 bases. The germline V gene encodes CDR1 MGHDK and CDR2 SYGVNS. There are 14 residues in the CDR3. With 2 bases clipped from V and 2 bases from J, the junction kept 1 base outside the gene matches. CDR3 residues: CASSESGGTYEQYF. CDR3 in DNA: TGTGCCAGCAGTGAAAGCGGGGGGACCTACGAGCAGTACTTC.

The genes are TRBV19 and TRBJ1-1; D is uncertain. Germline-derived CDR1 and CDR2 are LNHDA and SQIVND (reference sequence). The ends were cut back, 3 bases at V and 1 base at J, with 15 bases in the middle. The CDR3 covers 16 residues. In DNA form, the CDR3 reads TGTGCCAGTAGTATGAGTCGCCGGATAGGGAACACTGAAGCTTTCTTT. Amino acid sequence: CASSMSRRIGNTEAFF. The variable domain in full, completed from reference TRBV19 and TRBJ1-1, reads DGGITQSPKYLFRKEGQNVTLSCEQNLNHDAMYWYRQDPGQGLRLIYYSQIVNDFQKGDIAEGYSVSREKKESFPLTVTSAQKNPTAFYLCASSMSRRIGNTEAFFGQGTRLTVV.

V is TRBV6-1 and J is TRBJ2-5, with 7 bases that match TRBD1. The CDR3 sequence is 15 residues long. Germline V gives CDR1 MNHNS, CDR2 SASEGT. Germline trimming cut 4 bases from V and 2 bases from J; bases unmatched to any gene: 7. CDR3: CASSGRTGGQETQYF. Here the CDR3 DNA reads TGTGCCAGCAGTGGCCGGACAGGCGGACAAGAGACCCAGTACTTC.

CDR3: CASSISSEYEQYF. The CDR3 bases are TGTGCCAGTAGTATTTCGTCGGAGTACGAGCAGTACTTC. The V call is TRBV19, the J call TRBJ2-7; D is ambiguous. Per germline, CDR1 LNHDA and CDR2 SQIVND (reference sequence). Trimming left V 3 bases short and J 4 bases short, with 10 bases between. This CDR3 is built from 13 residues.

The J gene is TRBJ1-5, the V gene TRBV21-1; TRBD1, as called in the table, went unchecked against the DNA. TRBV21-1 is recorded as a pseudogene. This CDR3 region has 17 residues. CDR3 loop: CASSKVPGGNLKQPQHF. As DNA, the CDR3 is TGTGCCAGCAGCAAAGTTCCAGGGGGCAATCTAAAACAGCCCCAGCATTTT.

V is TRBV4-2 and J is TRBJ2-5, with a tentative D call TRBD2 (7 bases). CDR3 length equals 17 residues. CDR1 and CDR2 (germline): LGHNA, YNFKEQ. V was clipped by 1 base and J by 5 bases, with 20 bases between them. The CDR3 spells CASSQASFGGAGETQYF. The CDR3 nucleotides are TGTGCCAGCAGCCAAGCCTCTTTTGGGGGGGCAGGGGAGACCCAGTACTTC.